This is a list of T cell receptor beta chains from one sample in a study of shared clonotypes between healthy human individuals. Profiled with immunoSEQ multiplex PCR; TCRdb holds only in-frame clones, not every one. In the table there are approximately 1.9 million clones, just under 95% of which are singletons. Material: naive CD8+ T cells from PBMCs. All receptors come from a man aged 18 to 35 in good health. Some clones in this sample may be carry-over from other donors' samples. Each CDR3 is given with its conserved first and last residue.

>TRBV4-3|TRBJ2-3
CASSQERAGEADTQYF
>TRBV15|TRBJ2-1
CATSRVPRESSDEQFF
>TRBV19|TRBJ2-7
CASSFYHDSEEYEQYF
>TRBV4-1|-
CASSLGGGYGYEQYF
>TRBV11-2|TRBJ2-7
CASSRTRDSSYEQYF
>TRBV27|TRBJ2-4
CASSLSRGEYAKNIQYF
>TRBV9|TRBJ2-1
CASSVEELAGYNEQFF
>TRBV7-9|TRBJ2-7
CASRDRGYEQYF
>TRBV5-5|TRBJ2-3
CASSLQGGFTDTQYF
>TRBV28|TRBJ1-1
CASSLEGLEAFF
>TRBV11-2|TRBJ2-3
CASSLVGRVGSTDTQYF
>TRBV20-1|TRBJ1-2
CTPPGGGYTF
>TRBV9|TRBJ1-2
CASVRGYTF
>TRBV4-1|TRBJ2-7
CASSQAPGHPYEQYF
>TRBV28|TRBJ2-6
CASSPGGTRDRVLSGANVLTF
>TRBV29-1|TRBJ2-7
CSVEGQGDPYEQYF
>TRBV15|TRBJ2-2
CATSRDLSDPTRELFF
>TRBV27|TRBJ1-1
CASSLFGTGNTEAFF
>TRBV10-3|TRBJ2-7
CATQGTSGKARSYEQYF
>TRBV7-9|TRBJ1-1
CASSLRLNTEAFF
>TRBV10-3|TRBJ2-2
CAIRPAGGSIGELFF